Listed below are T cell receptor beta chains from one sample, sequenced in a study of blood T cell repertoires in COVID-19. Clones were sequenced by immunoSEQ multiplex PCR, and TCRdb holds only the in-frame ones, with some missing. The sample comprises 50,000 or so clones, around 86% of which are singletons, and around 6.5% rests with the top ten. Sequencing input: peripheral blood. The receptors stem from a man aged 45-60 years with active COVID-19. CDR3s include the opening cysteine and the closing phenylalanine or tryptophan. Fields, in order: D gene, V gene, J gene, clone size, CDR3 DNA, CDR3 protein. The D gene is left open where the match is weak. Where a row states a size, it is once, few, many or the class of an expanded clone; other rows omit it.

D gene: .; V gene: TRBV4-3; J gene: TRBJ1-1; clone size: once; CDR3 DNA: TGCGCCAGCAGCCAAGACCCGGGGAACACTGAAGCTTTCTTT; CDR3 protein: CASSQDPGNTEAFF
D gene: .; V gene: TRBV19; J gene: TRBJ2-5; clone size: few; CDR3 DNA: TGTGCCAGTAGTATGGGGCGCTGGCAGACCCAGTACTTC; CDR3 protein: CASSMGRWQTQYF
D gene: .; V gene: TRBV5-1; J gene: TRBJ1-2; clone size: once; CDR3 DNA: TGCGCCAGCAGCTTGGGGGGCCGTTCGGCTAACTATGGCTACACCTTC; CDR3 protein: CASSLGGRSANYGYTF
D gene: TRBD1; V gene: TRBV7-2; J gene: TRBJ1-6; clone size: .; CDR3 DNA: TGTGCCAGCAGCTCGGGACAGGCCCTCCACTTT; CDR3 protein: CASSSGQALHF
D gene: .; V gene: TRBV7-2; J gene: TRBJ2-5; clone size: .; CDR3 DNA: TGTGCCAGCAGCTTCCCCGCCCGGTATTCGGAGACCCAGTACTTC; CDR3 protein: CASSFPARYSETQYF
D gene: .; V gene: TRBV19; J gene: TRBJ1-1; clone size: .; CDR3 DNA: TGTGCCAGTAGTGGGGCGTTGGGGATGAACACTGAAGCTTTCTTT; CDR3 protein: CASSGALGMNTEAFF
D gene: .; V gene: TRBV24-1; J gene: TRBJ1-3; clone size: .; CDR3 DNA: TGTGCCACCAGTGAGGAGGGGACCTGGAAGTTGGCTGTGGGAAACACCATATATTTT; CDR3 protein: CATSEEGTWKLAVGNTIYF
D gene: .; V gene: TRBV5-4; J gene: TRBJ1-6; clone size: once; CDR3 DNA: TGTGCCAGCGCGAAAGCGTTGACGGGAGGTTCACCCCTCCACTTT; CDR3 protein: CASAKALTGGSPLHF
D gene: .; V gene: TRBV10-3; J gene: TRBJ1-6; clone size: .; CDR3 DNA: TGTGCCATCTCCGTGGAGGGCCCCTATAATTCACCCCTCCACTTT; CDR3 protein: CAISVEGPYNSPLHF
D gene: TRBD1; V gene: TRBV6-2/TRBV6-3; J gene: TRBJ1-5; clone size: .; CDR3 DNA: TGTGCCAGCAGTTACGGGGGGACAGGGGGACTCGCCCAGCATTTT; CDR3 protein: CASSYGGTGGLAQHF
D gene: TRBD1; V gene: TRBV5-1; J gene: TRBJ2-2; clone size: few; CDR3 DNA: TGCGCCAGCAGCACGGACAGGGGGGCCGGGGAGCTGTTTTTT; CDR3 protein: CASSTDRGAGELFF
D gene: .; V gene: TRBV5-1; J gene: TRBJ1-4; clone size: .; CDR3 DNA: TGCGCCAGCAGCCCCCAGGGGATGAATGAAAAACTGTTTTTT; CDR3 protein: CASSPQGMNEKLFF
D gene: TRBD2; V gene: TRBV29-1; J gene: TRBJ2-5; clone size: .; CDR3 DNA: TGCAGCGTAGCCGGACTAGCGGGACCAATAGAGACCCAGTACTTC; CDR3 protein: CSVAGLAGPIETQYF
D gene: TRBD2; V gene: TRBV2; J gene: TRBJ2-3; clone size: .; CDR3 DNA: TGTGCCAGCCTACTAGCGACTAGCACAGATACGCAGTATTTT; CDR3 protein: CASLLATSTDTQYF
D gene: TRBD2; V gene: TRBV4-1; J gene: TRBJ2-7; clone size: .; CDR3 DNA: TGCGCCAGCAGCCAAGCGGGAGCCGGGGGGGAGCAGTACTTC; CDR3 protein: CASSQAGAGGEQYF
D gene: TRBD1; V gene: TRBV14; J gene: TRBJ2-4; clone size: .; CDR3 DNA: TGTGCCAGCAGCCAAGAACCCGGGACAGGGACCAAAAACATTCAGTACTTC; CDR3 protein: CASSQEPGTGTKNIQYF
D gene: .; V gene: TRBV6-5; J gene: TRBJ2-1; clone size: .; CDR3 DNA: TGTGCCAGCACTTATGACAGCCCGGCCTACAATGAGCAGTTCTTC; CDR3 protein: CASTYDSPAYNEQFF
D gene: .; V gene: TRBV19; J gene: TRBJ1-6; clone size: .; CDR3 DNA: TGTGCCAGTAGTATTTCGAGCTCCTATAATTCACCCCTCCACTTT; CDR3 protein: CASSISSSYNSPLHF
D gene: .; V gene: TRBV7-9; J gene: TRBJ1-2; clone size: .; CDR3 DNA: TGTGCCAGCAGTCGCCGACAGGAGGATGGCTACACCTTC; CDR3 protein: CASSRRQEDGYTF
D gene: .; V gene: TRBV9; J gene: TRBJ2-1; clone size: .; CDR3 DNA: TGTGCCAGCAGCGCCCCGGTGCGGCGGGCCGTTCGTGAGCAGTTCTTC; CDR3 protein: CASSAPVRRAVREQFF
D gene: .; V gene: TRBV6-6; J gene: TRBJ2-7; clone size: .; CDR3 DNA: TGTGCCAGCACTCCTAGAGGGCAGCACGAGCAGTACTTC; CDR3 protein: CASTPRGQHEQYF
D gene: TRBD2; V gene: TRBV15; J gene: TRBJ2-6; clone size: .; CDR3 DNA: TGTGCCACCAGCAGGGGACTAGTATCTGGGGCCAACGTCCTGACTTTC; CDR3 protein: CATSRGLVSGANVLTF